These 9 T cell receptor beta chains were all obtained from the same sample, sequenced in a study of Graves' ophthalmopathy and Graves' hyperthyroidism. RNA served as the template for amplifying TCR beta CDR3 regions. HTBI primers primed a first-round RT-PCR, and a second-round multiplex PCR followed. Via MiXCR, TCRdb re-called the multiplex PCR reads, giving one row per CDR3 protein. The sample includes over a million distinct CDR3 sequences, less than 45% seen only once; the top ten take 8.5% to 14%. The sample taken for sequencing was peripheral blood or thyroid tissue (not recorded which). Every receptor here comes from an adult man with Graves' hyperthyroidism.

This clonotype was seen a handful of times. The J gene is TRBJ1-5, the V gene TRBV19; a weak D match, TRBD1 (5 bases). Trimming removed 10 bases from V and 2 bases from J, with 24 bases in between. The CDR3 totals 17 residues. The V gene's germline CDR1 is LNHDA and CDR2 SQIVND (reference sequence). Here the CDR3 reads CATSREVLAFGNQPQHF. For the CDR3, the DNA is TGTGCCACCAGCAGGGAAGTTTTAGCGTTTGGCAATCAGCCCCAGCATTTT. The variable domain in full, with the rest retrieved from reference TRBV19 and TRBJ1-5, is DGGITQSPKYLFRKEGQNVTLSCEQNLNHDAMYWYRQDPGQGLRLIYYSQIVNDFQKGDIAEGYSVSREKKESFPLTVTSAQKNPTAFYLCATSREVLAFGNQPQHFGDGTRLSIL.

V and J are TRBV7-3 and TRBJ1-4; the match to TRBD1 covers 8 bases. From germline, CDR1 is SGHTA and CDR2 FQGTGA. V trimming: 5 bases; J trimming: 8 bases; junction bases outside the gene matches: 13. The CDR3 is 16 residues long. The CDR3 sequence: CASSPGGQGRSEKLFF. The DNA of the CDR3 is TGTGCCAGCAGCCCCGGCGGACAGGGAAGGTCAGAAAAACTGTTTTTT.

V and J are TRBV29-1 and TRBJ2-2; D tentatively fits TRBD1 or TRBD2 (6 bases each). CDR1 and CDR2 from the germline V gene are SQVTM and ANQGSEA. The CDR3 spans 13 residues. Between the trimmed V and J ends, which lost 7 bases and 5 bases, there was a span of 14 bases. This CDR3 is CSARWGATGELFF. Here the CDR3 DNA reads TGCAGCGCCAGGTGGGGGGCTACCGGGGAGCTGTTTTTT.

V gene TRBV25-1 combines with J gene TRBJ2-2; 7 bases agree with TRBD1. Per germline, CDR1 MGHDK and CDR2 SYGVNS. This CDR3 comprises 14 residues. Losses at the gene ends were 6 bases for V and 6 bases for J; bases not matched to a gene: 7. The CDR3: CASSHRGAAGELFF. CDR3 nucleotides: TGTGCCAGCAGCCACAGGGGTGCGGCCGGGGAGCTGTTTTTT.

The CDR3 sequence: CASSYHGKNTEAFF. The CDR3, as DNA: TGTGCCAGCAGTTACCACGGGAAGAACACTGAAGCTTTCTTT. The chain couples TRBV6-2 or TRBV6-3 to TRBJ1-1; D not resolved. The germline V gene encodes CDR1 MNHEY and CDR2 SVGEGT. V was cut by 2 bases and J by 1 base, with 8 bases left in between. This CDR3 has 14 residues.

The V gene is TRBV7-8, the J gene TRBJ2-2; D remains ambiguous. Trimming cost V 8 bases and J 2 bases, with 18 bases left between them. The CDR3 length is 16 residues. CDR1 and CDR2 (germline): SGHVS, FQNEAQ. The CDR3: CASSPPRPGNTGELFF. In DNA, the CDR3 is TGTGCCAGCTCACCACCCCGGCCAGGAAACACCGGGGAGCTGTTTTTT.

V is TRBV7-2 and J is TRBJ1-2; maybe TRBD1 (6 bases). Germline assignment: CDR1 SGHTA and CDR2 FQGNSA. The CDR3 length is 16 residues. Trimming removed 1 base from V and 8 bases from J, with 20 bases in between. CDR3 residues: CASSLGGGYRAGGYTF. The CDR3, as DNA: TGTGCCAGCAGCTTAGGGGGGGGATACAGGGCCGGGGGCTACACCTTC.

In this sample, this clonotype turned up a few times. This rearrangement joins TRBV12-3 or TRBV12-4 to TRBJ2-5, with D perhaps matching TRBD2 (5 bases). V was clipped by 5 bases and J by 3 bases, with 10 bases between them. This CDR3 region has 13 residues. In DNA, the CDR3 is TGTGCCAGCAGTCTCGGGATAGAAGAGACCCAGTACTTC. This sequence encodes CASSLGIEETQYF.

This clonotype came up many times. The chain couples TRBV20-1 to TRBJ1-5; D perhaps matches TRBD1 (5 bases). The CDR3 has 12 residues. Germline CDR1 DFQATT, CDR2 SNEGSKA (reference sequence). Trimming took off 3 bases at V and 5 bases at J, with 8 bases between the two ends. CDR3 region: CSASSGDQPQHF. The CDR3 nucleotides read TGCAGTGCTAGCTCGGGGGATCAGCCCCAGCATTTT.